The 29 T cell receptor beta chains below were found in one sample sequenced in a study of identical twins' blood T cells (dated by TCRdb to the early 2010s). The library was obtained by 5' RACE. The instrument was an Illumina Genome Analyzer IIx. TCRdb ran its own pipeline on the public reads, namely fastp trimming at Q25 and MiXCR clone calling, and kept in-frame beta chains. Identical CDR3 proteins give one entry, which carries the most common genes and DNA. This sample is represented by 400,000 or so distinct CDR3 sequences; around 30% of them were singletons. The ten top clones hold 6.1% of the sample. The sample consisted of PBMCs. These receptors all come from a woman aged 18 to 50 in good health.

The chain joins TRBV6-6 to TRBJ2-2, with 10 bases that match TRBD2. The CDR3 sequence is 15 residues long. Looked up from germline, CDR1 is MNHNY and CDR2 is SVGAGI (reference sequence). V shed 6 bases and J 4 bases; nucleotides not matched to a gene: 5. The CDR3 loop reads CASRPTSGTTGELFF. The CDR3 region has the DNA TGTGCCAGCAGGCCAACTAGCGGGACCACCGGGGAGCTGTTTTTT.

This clonotype turned up a few times. The V and J genes are TRBV7-9 and TRBJ1-2; 8 bases are shared with TRBD1. The germline V gene has CDR1 SEHNR and CDR2 FQNEAQ (reference sequence). The junction had 10 bases not matched to a gene; V was cut back by 1 base and J by 6 bases. This CDR3 is 16 amino acids long. The CDR3, as DNA: TGTGCCAGCAGCTTAGAACCCTGGACAGGGAAGGATGGCTACACCTTC. Its protein product is CASSLEPWTGKDGYTF. Filled out from reference TRBV7-9 and TRBJ1-2, the complete variable domain reads DTGVSQNPRHKITKRGQNVTFRCDPISEHNRLYWYRQTLGQGPEFLTYFQNEAQLEKSRLLSDRFSAERPKGSFSTLEIQRTEQGDSAMYLCASSLEPWTGKDGYTFGSGTRLTVV.

This clonotype showed up many times. The chain combines TRBV11-2 with TRBJ2-1; no clear D. V gave up 3 bases and J gave up 7 bases, with 22 bases separating them. The CDR3 extends over 17 amino acids. CDR1 is SGHAT and CDR2 is FQNNGV in the germline V gene. The CDR3, as DNA: TGTGCCAGCAGCTTTTCTGGGTACGGGCAGCTAGAGAATGAGCAGTTCTTC. It yields the protein CASSFSGYGQLENEQFF.

The chain joins TRBV4-1 to TRBJ2-4; D uncertain. The CDR3 totals 17 residues. Germline V gene lookup returns CDR1 MGHRA and CDR2 YSYEKL. V lost 0 bases and J lost 0, with 12 bases in between. CDR3 sequence reads: CASSQENTLRAKNIQYF. In nucleotides, the CDR3 is TGCGCCAGCAGCCAAGAAAACACCCTTCGAGCCAAAAACATTCAGTACTTC.

The chain has TRBV12-3 or TRBV12-4 and TRBJ1-4; D gene uncertain. Deletions cut 6 bases from V and 8 bases from J, with 22 bases between. CDR3 length equals 16 residues. The CDR3 sequence is CASSPSPVLNDEKLFF. CDR3 bases: TGTGCCAGCAGCCCGTCACCGGTTCTTAATGACGAAAAACTGTTTTTT.

The sample holds many counts of this clonotype. The V and J genes are TRBV14 and TRBJ1-3; D is undetermined. Germline CDR1 and CDR2: SGHDN and FVKESK. V was clipped by 5 bases and J by 4 bases, with 12 bases between them. The CDR3 length is 14 residues. Here the CDR3 DNA reads TGTGCCAGCAGCAACGCAGCGGGAGGAAACACCATATATTTT. Translated: CASSNAAGGNTIYF.

The V call is TRBV15, the J call TRBJ1-1; D is unresolved. Trimming removed 8 bases at V and 1 base at J, with 17 bases between. Germline V gene data show CDR1 as LNHNV and CDR2 as YYDKDF (reference sequence). The CDR3 spans 15 residues. The CDR3 DNA reads as TGTGCCACCCGCGGGCCCAGATTTGGGAACACTGAAGCTTTCTTT. This sequence encodes CATRGPRFGNTEAFF.

This clonotype appeared a few times. J is TRBJ1-1 and V is TRBV7-9; weak D call: TRBD1 (5 bases). This CDR3 spans 16 amino acids. Germline CDR1 SEHNR, CDR2 FQNEAQ (reference sequence). The germline V and J ends were trimmed by 5 bases and 0 bases, with 16 bases remaining between them. The CDR3 sequence: CASSNKGTGMNTEAFF. Written as DNA, the CDR3 is TGTGCCAGCAGCAATAAGGGAACAGGAATGAACACTGAAGCTTTCTTT.

The chain has TRBV2 and TRBJ1-1, with TRBD1 identical over 7 bases. J was trimmed by 8 bases and V by 6 bases; bases with no gene match: 6. Germline V gene sequence: CDR1 SNHLY, CDR2 FYNNEI. There are 12 residues in the CDR3. The CDR3 nucleotides are TGTGCCAGCAGGGGGGACAGTTCGGAAGCTTTCTTT. Protein product: CASRGDSSEAFF. Full variable domain (outside the CDR3, taken from reference TRBV2 and TRBJ1-1): EPEVTQTPSHQVTQMGQEVILRCVPISNHLYFYWYRQILGQKVEFLVSFYNNEISEKSEIFDDQFSVERPDGSNFTLKIRSTKLEDSAMYFCASRGDSSEAFFGQGTRLTVV.

This clonotype has more than one count but fewer than ten. The chain joins TRBV3-1 to TRBJ2-7, with D unresolved. The V end lost 0 bases, the J end lost 4 bases, and 13 bases lay between the germline ends. Germline V lookup: CDR1 LGHDT, CDR2 YNNKEL (reference sequence). The CDR3 has 15 amino acids. The CDR3 is CASSQESIGNYEQYF. In DNA, the CDR3 is TGTGCCAGCAGCCAAGAGAGCATCGGCAATTACGAGCAGTACTTC.

V gene TRBV19 combines with J gene TRBJ2-1; D unresolved. Per germline, CDR1 LNHDA and CDR2 SQIVND (reference sequence). The length of the CDR3 is 13 residues. Deletions cut 7 bases from V and 0 bases from J, with 7 bases between. The CDR3: CASTPRSYNEQFF. In DNA, the CDR3 is TGTGCCAGTACGCCGCGCTCCTACAATGAGCAGTTCTTC. Combining the CDR3 with reference TRBV19 and TRBJ2-1 gives the whole variable domain DGGITQSPKYLFRKEGQNVTLSCEQNLNHDAMYWYRQDPGQGLRLIYYSQIVNDFQKGDIAEGYSVSREKKESFPLTVTSAQKNPTAFYLCASTPRSYNEQFFGPGTRLTVL.

This clonotype turned up a few times. The chain carries TRBV11-3 and TRBJ1-3, with D perhaps matching TRBD1 (5 bases). The CDR3 has 12 amino acids. Germline V gene lookup returns CDR1 SGHNT and CDR2 YENEEA. V was cut by 5 bases and J by 7 bases, with 9 bases left in between. The CDR3 sequence: CASSGGRNTIYF. CDR3 sequence (DNA): TGTGCCAGCAGCGGGGGGAGGAACACCATATATTTT.

This chain links TRBV23-1 with TRBJ1-1, with a weak D call TRBD1 (5 bases). TRBV23-1 belongs to the ORF category, with a function that is uncertain. The V end lost 9 bases, the J end lost 3 bases, and 20 bases lay between the germline ends. The CDR3 is 15 amino acids. This chain's CDR3 is CAREIGGTGYTEAFF. The CDR3 DNA sequence: TGCGCCAGAGAAATAGGCGGGACGGGGTACACTGAAGCTTTCTTT.

The rearrangement links TRBV12-3 or TRBV12-4 to TRBJ2-7, with a tentative D call TRBD2 (5 bases). The CDR3 runs to 14 residues. Trimming pared 3 bases from V and 3 bases from J, leaving 12 bases between. The CDR3 nucleotides read TGTGCCAGCAGTTTCGGGAACTCGGTCTACGAGCAGTACTTC. Translating it yields CASSFGNSVYEQYF.

This clonotype was counted ten times or more. The gene calls are TRBV20-1 and TRBJ2-1; D gene unclear. This CDR3 spans 15 amino acids. Trimming shortened V by 1 base and J by 7 bases, and 17 bases separated the two germline ends. CDR1 is DFQATT, CDR2 SNEGSKA, per germline (reference sequence). In nucleotides, the CDR3 is TGCAGTGCTAGAGTTGGGCTGTCTGGAAGGAATGAGCAGTTCTTC. Translating it yields CSARVGLSGRNEQFF.

This clonotype came up a few times. V gene TRBV20-1 combines with J gene TRBJ1-4; D remains unclear. Trimming pared 3 bases from V and 4 bases from J, leaving 9 bases between. Germline V gene sequence: CDR1 DFQATT, CDR2 SNEGSKA (reference sequence). This CDR3 is 13 amino acids long. CDR3 in DNA: TGCAGTGCTAGGCGACAAAATAATGAAAAACTGTTTTTT. This codes for CSARRQNNEKLFF.

This clonotype was seen many times. V usage is TRBV6-6 and J usage is TRBJ1-1; no clear D. V was cut by 2 bases and J by 0 bases, with 7 bases left in between. This CDR3 has 14 amino acids. In germline, CDR1 is MNHNY, CDR2 SVGAGI (reference sequence). The DNA for the CDR3 is TGTGCCAGCAGTTACGGACTTATGAACACTGAAGCTTTCTTT. Protein sequence: CASSYGLMNTEAFF.

V and J are TRBV6-2 or TRBV6-3 and TRBJ2-1, with 7 bases identical to TRBD2. This CDR3 has 15 residues. The germline V gene has CDR1 MNHEY and CDR2 SVGEGT. Losses at the gene ends were 10 bases for V and 9 bases for J; bases not matched to a gene: 18. The CDR3 loop is CATYYWRTSVGEQFF. As DNA, the CDR3 is TGTGCCACCTATTACTGGAGGACTAGTGTTGGTGAGCAGTTCTTC.

The chain combines TRBV20-1 with TRBJ2-5, with D tentatively TRBD2 (5 bases). The CDR3 covers 13 residues. CDR1 and CDR2 from the germline V gene are DFQATT and SNEGSKA (reference sequence). V lost 2 bases, J lost 12 bases, and 19 bases lay in between. DNA of the CDR3: TGCAGTGCTAGACCTCTGACTGCGGGCGGAGAGTACTTC. This sequence encodes CSARPLTAGGEYF.

In this sample, this clonotype turned up a few times. The rearrangement joins TRBV20-1 to TRBJ1-5; unclear D gene. There are 12 residues in the CDR3. Germline V lookup: CDR1 DFQATT, CDR2 SNEGSKA (reference sequence). Trimming took 6 bases from V and 6 from J, leaving 12 bases between them. The CDR3 spells CSALEGIQPQHF. The CDR3 nucleotides read TGCAGTGCGTTAGAGGGTATTCAGCCCCAGCATTTT.

This clonotype was found once. This sequence may be a read error, since a much larger clone differs from it by one base. This chain links TRBV5-1 with TRBJ2-1; D gene ambiguous. From germline, CDR1 is SGHRS and CDR2 YFSETQ. The CDR3 is 15 residues long. The CDR3 nucleotides read TGCACCAGCAGCTTGGTTTTACCCAGGTGGAATGAGCAGTTCTTC. Translated, it gives CTSSLVLPRWNEQFF.

This clonotype was observed a handful of times. The gene calls are TRBV6-5 and TRBJ2-3; possible D gene TRBD2, 6 bases. The CDR3 contains 16 residues. Per germline, CDR1 MNHEY and CDR2 SVGAGI. The ends were cut back, 6 bases at V and 3 bases at J, with 19 bases in the middle. The CDR3: CASRAPPSLATDTQYF. CDR3 sequence (DNA): TGTGCCAGCAGAGCCCCCCCCAGTCTAGCGACAGATACGCAGTATTTT.

V gene TRBV20-1 combines with J gene TRBJ1-1; D ambiguous. The CDR3 runs 17 residues. Germline lookup yields CDR1 DFQATT and CDR2 SNEGSKA (reference sequence). V was pared by 0 bases and J by 3 bases, with 20 bases between. The CDR3 bases are TGCAGTGCTAGAGATCGCCAAGACCCCCGTGTGTACACTGAAGCTTTCTTT. Translating gives CSARDRQDPRVYTEAFF.

The gene calls are TRBV12-3 or TRBV12-4 and TRBJ2-3, with 7 bases that match TRBD2. The CDR3 is 16 residues long. With 3 bases clipped from V and 2 bases from J, the junction kept 8 bases outside the gene matches. The CDR3 coding sequence is TGTGCCAGCAGTTTCCCTAGACTAGCCTTCACAGATACGCAGTATTTT. Its translation: CASSFPRLAFTDTQYF.

This rearrangement joins TRBV11-2 to TRBJ1-3; D gene uncertain. This CDR3 region has 16 residues. Germline-derived CDR1 and CDR2 are SGHAT and FQNNGV. V lost 4 bases and J 0 bases, leaving 13 bases between the germline ends. The CDR3 spells CASSSPGGPSGNTIYF. CDR3 nucleotide sequence: TGTGCCAGCAGCTCCCCGGGTGGGCCCTCTGGAAACACCATATATTTT.

A word on this clonotype: The CDR3 does not close with the conserved phenylalanine or tryptophan, likely indicating a read error. The V and J genes are TRBV7-6 and TRBJ2-7, with 12 bases matching TRBD2. The germline V gene encodes CDR1 SGHVS and CDR2 FNYEAQ. There are 15 residues in the CDR3. The CDR3 DNA reads as TGTGCCGGCAGCTCGCGACTAGCGGGAGTTTGGGAGCAGTACCTC. Residues: CAGSSRLAGVWEQYL.

As to this clonotype: A read error may produce the germline difference seen at one junction end. The rearrangement links TRBV11-2 to TRBJ2-7, with a possible D match to TRBD2 (6 bases). The CDR3 is 14 residues long. The germline CDR1 and CDR2 sequences are SGHAT and FQNNGV. CDR3 nucleotides: TGTGCCGGCAGCTTAGGGCGGGGAACCTACGAGCAGTACTTC. Residues: CAGSLGRGTYEQYF.

The gene calls are TRBV20-1 and TRBJ1-1, with TRBD1 as a possible D gene (5 bases). The germline V gene has CDR1 DFQATT and CDR2 SNEGSKA (reference sequence). The V end lost 3 bases, the J end lost 4 bases, and 12 bases lay between the germline ends. The CDR3 contains 13 residues. For the CDR3, the DNA is TGCAGTGCTAGTCGCTCAGGGTCCACTGAAGCTTTCTTT. Encoded protein: CSASRSGSTEAFF.

The chain recombines TRBV29-1 with TRBJ2-5; D not resolved. V lost 4 bases to trimming and J lost 1 base, with 7 bases between them. Germline CDR1 reads SQVTM; CDR2 reads ANQGSEA. The CDR3 is 12 amino acids. CDR3 in amino acids: CSVVVVQETQYF. The CDR3 DNA sequence: TGCAGCGTTGTGGTAGTCCAAGAGACCCAGTACTTC.